The rows below give T cell receptor beta chains drawn from one sample of a study of human T cells and chemical hapten exposure. In TCRdb, the RACE reads were re-called with MiXCR into one record per CDR3 protein. The repertoire holds 240,000 or so distinct CDR3 sequences, with about 8.1% as singletons. The specimen comprised whole blood, sampled in connection with sensitization to the hapten diphenylcyclopropenone (DPC). The receptor set was obtained from a woman aged 40 to 50 with alopecia areata. Some clones in this sample may be carry-over from other donors' samples. CDR3s include the opening cysteine and the closing phenylalanine or tryptophan. D genes are given only for firm matches. A row's size may be missing; if present it is once, few, many or a size class.

D	size	V	J	DNA	CDR3
TRBD2	NA	TRBV7-9	TRBJ2-1	TGTGCCAGCAGCTTAGAACTAGCGGAGCCTTACAATGAGCAGTTCTTC	CASSLELAEPYNEQFF
TRBD1	few	TRBV6-5	TRBJ1-2	TGTGCCAGCAGTTACTCAGGACAGGGTGTTGGCTCTGGCTACACCTTC	CASSYSGQGVGSGYTF
NA	many	TRBV6-2/TRBV6-3	TRBJ2-1	TGTGCCAGCAGTCACACTCGTCGGACACAGGGAGGGGGCTCCTACAATGAGCAGTTCTTC	CASSHTRRTQGGGSYNEQFF
NA	few	TRBV9	TRBJ2-5	TGTGCCAGCAGCGTAGCCAGCGGGCCCCAAGAGACCCAGTACTTC	CASSVASGPQETQYF
TRBD2	few	TRBV29-1	TRBJ2-5	TGCAGCGTTGGACTAGCGGGAGGAAATGAGACCCAGTACTTC	CSVGLAGGNETQYF
TRBD2	many	TRBV7-2	TRBJ2-7	TGTGCCAGCGCTCCCCCCGGGGGGGGGAGGCAGCAGCAGTACTTC	CASAPPGGGRQQQYF
TRBD2	few	TRBV5-1	TRBJ2-7	TGCGCCAGCAGGCGACTAGCGGGAGGGCCTGAATGGTACTTC	CASRRLAGGPEWYF
TRBD1	few	TRBV27	TRBJ2-7	TGTGCCAGCAGTATCAGGGGGCTAGGGTACGAGCAGTACTTC	CASSIRGLGYEQYF
TRBD1	NA	TRBV6-2/TRBV6-3	TRBJ2-7	TGTGCCAGCAGGGGGACAGGGAAGGGGAACGAGCAGTACTTC	CASRGTGKGNEQYF
NA	few	TRBV20-1	TRBJ1-3	TGCAGTGCCCGGACAGCCTCTGGAAACACCATATATTTT	CSARTASGNTIYF
NA	few	TRBV28	TRBJ2-7	TGTGCCAGCAGTTCCGCCGCGACGGACGCTCCCTACGAGCAGTACTTC	CASSSAATDAPYEQYF
TRBD2	many	TRBV5-1	TRBJ2-7	TGCGCCAGCAGCCTCGGACTAGCGGGAGGGCCCAGATTGGAGTACTTC	CASSLGLAGGPRLEYF
TRBD2	NA	TRBV7-9	TRBJ2-1	TGTGCCACCCGACTAGCGGCCTACATAGACAATGAGCAGTTCTTC	CATRLAAYIDNEQFF
TRBD2	few	TRBV12-3/TRBV12-4	TRBJ2-1	TGTGCCAGCAGTTCACCAACCGGACTAGCGGGATACAATGAGCAGTTCTTC	CASSSPTGLAGYNEQFF
TRBD1	NA	TRBV20-1	TRBJ2-7	TGCAGTGCTAGCCTGGGACAGGATCCCTCCTACGAGCAGTACTTC	CSASLGQDPSYEQYF
TRBD1	NA	TRBV19	TRBJ1-2	TGTGCCAGTAGTATCTCCGGGACAGGGAGACTCAACTATGGCTACACCTTC	CASSISGTGRLNYGYTF
TRBD1	NA	TRBV7-6	TRBJ2-1	TGTGCCAGCAGCTTAACGGGACAGACATACAATGAGCAGTTCTTC	CASSLTGQTYNEQFF
NA	few	TRBV18	TRBJ1-5	TGTGCCAGCTCACTACAGGGAACAGGTCAGCCCCAGCATTTT	CASSLQGTGQPQHF
NA	few	TRBV6-5	TRBJ1-4	TGTGTCAGCAGTTGGGCAGGGCCTAATGAAAAACTGTTTTTT	CVSSWAGPNEKLFF
TRBD1	few	TRBV12-3/TRBV12-4	TRBJ2-2	TGTGCCAGCGGGCAAACAGGGGCCGGGGAGCTGTTTTTT	CASGQTGAGELFF
NA	few	TRBV2	TRBJ2-1	TGTGCCAGCAGTGGATGGTGGAATGAGCAGTTCTTC	CASSGWWNEQFF
NA	NA	TRBV6-5	TRBJ2-3	TGTGCCAGCAGCCGACATGGACAAACGCAGTATTTT	CASSRHGQTQYF
TRBD2	many	TRBV5-1	TRBJ2-1	TGCGCCAGCACTAGCGGGAGGGCCGGGTACAATGAGCAGTTCTTC	CASTSGRAGYNEQFF
NA	few	TRBV29-1	TRBJ2-7	TGCAGCGTCCGAGGGGTTCCCTCCTCCCGGCTTTCCTACGAGCAGTACTTC	CSVRGVPSSRLSYEQYF
NA	few	TRBV5-1	TRBJ2-5	TGCGCCAGCAGCTCCCGGTCGGAGACCCAGTACTTC	CASSSRSETQYF
TRBD1	few	TRBV20-1	TRBJ1-5	TGCAGTGCTAGAGATAGGGCAGGGGGCCTTCAGCCCCAGCATTTT	CSARDRAGGLQPQHF
NA	NA	TRBV6-2/TRBV6-3	TRBJ2-3	TGTGCCAGCAGCGACCCATCCAAGAGCACAGATACGCAGTATTTT	CASSDPSKSTDTQYF
NA	NA	TRBV9	TRBJ2-7	TGTGCCAGCAGCGCAGGACAGACCTACGAGCAGTACTTC	CASSAGQTYEQYF
NA	few	TRBV28	TRBJ2-7	TGTGCCAGCAGTTCCCCGGGAGAAACCTACGAGCAGTACTTC	CASSSPGETYEQYF
NA	NA	TRBV5-6	TRBJ2-3	TGTGCCAGCAGCTTGGGAGTGGCAGGTCAAGATACGCAGTATTTT	CASSLGVAGQDTQYF
NA	many	TRBV25-1	TRBJ2-1	TGTGCCAGCAGCTGGGCCCAGACTAGTTATGAGCAGTTCTTC	CASSWAQTSYEQFF
TRBD2	few	TRBV6-2/TRBV6-3	TRBJ2-7	TGTGCCAGCAGTTACCGCGGGAGAAGCTACGAGCAGTACTTC	CASSYRGRSYEQYF
NA	many	TRBV7-2	TRBJ2-5	TGTGCCAGCATCAGGGACACGTACCAAGAGACCCAGTACTTC	CASIRDTYQETQYF
TRBD1	many	TRBV20-1	TRBJ1-1	TGCAGTGCTAGGGTGGGACAGATACTTATGAACACTGAAGCTTTCTTT	CSARVGQILMNTEAFF
NA	few	TRBV9	TRBJ1-4	TGTGCCAGCAGCGTAGCAGCTGCCTCTGTAGGAAAACTGTTTTTT	CASSVAAASVGKLFF
TRBD2	few	TRBV20-1	TRBJ2-3	TGCAGTGCCAGCGGGAGGATCGGTCCCACAGATACGCAGTATTTT	CSASGRIGPTDTQYF
NA	few	TRBV4-3	TRBJ2-5	TGCGCCAGCAGCCAAGACTTAGAGTACCAAGAGACCCAGTACTTC	CASSQDLEYQETQYF
TRBD2	many	TRBV6-2/TRBV6-3	TRBJ2-1	TGTGCCAGCAGTTACTTCCAGCGGGGGTATGGGTACAATGAGCAGTTCTTC	CASSYFQRGYGYNEQFF
NA	few	TRBV20-1	TRBJ1-5	TGCAGTGCTAGAGAGGGGGGCCGGGGCAGCAATCAGCCCCAGCATTTT	CSAREGGRGSNQPQHF
NA	few	TRBV18	TRBJ1-4	TGTGCCAGCTCACCCGGAGAGGTGGGTGAAAAACTGTTTTTT	CASSPGEVGEKLFF
TRBD1	NA	TRBV18	TRBJ2-7	TGTGCCAGCTCACCACGAACTCACTCGGGACAGAACCTCAAGCCCAATGAGCAGTACTTC	CASSPRTHSGQNLKPNEQYF
TRBD1	many	TRBV6-2/TRBV6-3	TRBJ1-5	TGTGCCAGCAGTCCTATAACAGGGGACAATCAGCCCCAGCATTTT	CASSPITGDNQPQHF
NA	NA	TRBV4-1	TRBJ2-5	TGCGCCAGCAGCCCGGACCAGGCTAGCGGAGGGGGAGAGACCCAGTACTTC	CASSPDQASGGGETQYF
NA	NA	TRBV20-1	TRBJ1-5	TGCAGTGCTGTCCCGGGGGCCCGAGATCAGCCCCAGCATTTT	CSAVPGARDQPQHF
NA	NA	TRBV6-5	TRBJ2-2	TGTGCCAGCAGTTCCGGTTTCGGGGAGCTGTTTTTT	CASSSGFGELFF